These T cell receptor beta chains were read from a single sample in a study of Tregs in tolerant kidney transplant recipients. Using immunoSEQ multiplex PCR, the repertoire was profiled, and TCRdb retains in-frame clones only, with some absent. The table includes some 250,000 clones, 80% to 85% detected once. The specimen was CD4+ T cells from blood. All receptors come from a human donor in good health. CDR3s include the opening cysteine and the closing phenylalanine or tryptophan. A D gene is named only where the DNA matches it firmly. Not every row has a clone size; where given, it reads once, few, many or a size class.

size: NA
D: NA
V: TRBV30
J: TRBJ1-5
DNA: TGTGCCTGGGGGAGGGGGAACGGTCAGCCCCAGCATTTT
CDR3: CAWGRGNGQPQHF

size: NA
D: TRBD1
V: TRBV29-1
J: TRBJ2-5
DNA: TGCAGCGGACAGGGAAGGTTTAGCCAGACCCAGTACTTC
CDR3: CSGQGRFSQTQYF

size: NA
D: TRBD1
V: TRBV28
J: TRBJ1-3
DNA: TGTGCCAGTCTAACCGGGACAGTCACTGGAAACACCATATATTTT
CDR3: CASLTGTVTGNTIYF

size: NA
D: NA
V: TRBV30
J: TRBJ2-2
DNA: TGTGCCTGGAACTCAGTAAACACCGGGGAGCTGTTTTTT
CDR3: CAWNSVNTGELFF

size: once
D: NA
V: TRBV7-6
J: TRBJ2-7
DNA: TGTGCCAGCAGCTTAGCGCCGGCGAATTACGAGCAGTACTTC
CDR3: CASSLAPANYEQYF

size: NA
D: TRBD1
V: TRBV18
J: TRBJ2-1
DNA: TGTGCCAGCTCACCAGACCACGCCGGGACAGGGACCTACAATGAGCAGTTCTTC
CDR3: CASSPDHAGTGTYNEQFF

size: NA
D: TRBD2
V: TRBV4-1
J: TRBJ2-2
DNA: TGCGCCAGCAGCCTCCGAATAGCGGGACTGATTGTCACCGGGGAGCTGTTTTTT
CDR3: CASSLRIAGLIVTGELFF

size: NA
D: NA
V: TRBV6-1
J: TRBJ1-6
DNA: TGTGCCAGCAGTCCACGCGGGCCTCATGGATCACCCCTCCACTTT
CDR3: CASSPRGPHGSPLHF

size: NA
D: TRBD1
V: TRBV5-1
J: TRBJ2-3
DNA: TGCGCCAGCAGCAACCGGGACAGGGATACGCAGTATTTT
CDR3: CASSNRDRDTQYF

size: NA
D: NA
V: TRBV15
J: TRBJ2-7
DNA: TGTGCCACCAGCAGAGGTGGCAGCGATCGCGAGCAGTACTTC
CDR3: CATSRGGSDREQYF

size: NA
D: NA
V: TRBV9
J: TRBJ1-5
DNA: TGTGCCAGCAGCGTAGGGGAGGGGGAAGGCAATCAGCCCCAGCATTTT
CDR3: CASSVGEGEGNQPQHF

size: NA
D: NA
V: TRBV5-1
J: TRBJ2-1
DNA: TGCGCCAGCAGCTTGGAAAGCGGTAGACCTGGGGGTGAGCAGTTCTTC
CDR3: CASSLESGRPGGEQFF

size: NA
D: NA
V: TRBV6-5
J: TRBJ2-7
DNA: TGTGCCAGCAGTACATCGACAGGCTCCTACGAGCAGTACTTC
CDR3: CASSTSTGSYEQYF

size: NA
D: TRBD2
V: TRBV4-1
J: TRBJ2-1
DNA: TGCGCCAGCAGACAACTCAGCGGGGCGGCCTACAATGAGCAGTTCTTC
CDR3: CASRQLSGAAYNEQFF

size: once
D: TRBD2
V: TRBV6-4
J: TRBJ2-1
DNA: TGTGCCAGCAGTGACTCGATGAGCGGGGGGGCTTATCCTGAGCAGTTCTTC
CDR3: CASSDSMSGGAYPEQFF

size: NA
D: TRBD1
V: TRBV5-1
J: TRBJ2-2
DNA: TGCGCCAGCAGCTTGGTGGGGTTCAGGACAGGGTTGACCGGGGAGCTGTTTTTT
CDR3: CASSLVGFRTGLTGELFF

size: NA
D: NA
V: TRBV25-1
J: TRBJ2-1
DNA: TGTGCCAGCAGTGACAGCAATCCTTCCTACAATGAGCAGTTCTTC
CDR3: CASSDSNPSYNEQFF

size: NA
D: TRBD1
V: TRBV11-3
J: TRBJ2-1
DNA: TGTGCCAGCAGCTTGCGACAGGGGGCTAATGAGCAGTTCTTC
CDR3: CASSLRQGANEQFF

size: NA
D: NA
V: TRBV7-9
J: TRBJ2-1
DNA: TGTGCCAGCAGCTTAAGGGCAGGGATCTCCTACAATGAGCAGTTCTTC
CDR3: CASSLRAGISYNEQFF

size: NA
D: NA
V: TRBV5-1
J: TRBJ1-4
DNA: TGCGCCAGCAATCGGGGAACTAATGAAAAACTGTTTTTT
CDR3: CASNRGTNEKLFF

size: NA
D: NA
V: TRBV7-6
J: TRBJ1-1
DNA: TGTGCCAGCAGCTTGGGCAGAGAAGCTTTCTTT
CDR3: CASSLGREAFF

size: NA
D: NA
V: TRBV4-1
J: TRBJ1-1
DNA: TGCGCCAGCAGCCAAGTAAACCGGAGGCAGGGCACTGAAGCTTTCTTT
CDR3: CASSQVNRRQGTEAFF

size: NA
D: NA
V: TRBV7-3
J: TRBJ1-1
DNA: TGTGCCAGCAGCTTAAGGCAGAACACTGAAGCTTTCTTT
CDR3: CASSLRQNTEAFF

size: NA
D: NA
V: TRBV4-3
J: TRBJ2-7
DNA: TGCGCCAGCAGCCAGGGCACAGGGTACTACGAGCAGTACTTC
CDR3: CASSQGTGYYEQYF

size: NA
D: TRBD1
V: TRBV6-1
J: TRBJ2-7
DNA: TGTGCCAGCAGTGGACAGGGGGGTCTGGCCCACGAGCAGTACTTC
CDR3: CASSGQGGLAHEQYF

size: NA
D: NA
V: TRBV19
J: TRBJ1-2
DNA: TGTGCCAGTAGTACCACAAAAATACAGAGCGCGTCCTATGGCTACACCTTC
CDR3: CASSTTKIQSASYGYTF

size: few
D: NA
V: TRBV7-7
J: TRBJ2-1
DNA: TGTGCCAGCAGCTTAAGTAGTTACAATGAGCAGTTCTTC
CDR3: CASSLSSYNEQFF

size: NA
D: TRBD1
V: TRBV18
J: TRBJ1-2
DNA: TGTGCCAGCTCAAGGGACAGGGATGGCTACACCTTC
CDR3: CASSRDRDGYTF

size: NA
D: TRBD1
V: TRBV28
J: TRBJ1-3
DNA: TGTGCCAGCAGTTTATTTGGGACAGGGGGTAGGCGGAACACCATATATTTT
CDR3: CASSLFGTGGRRNTIYF

size: NA
D: NA
V: TRBV7-9
J: TRBJ2-3
DNA: TGTGCCAGCAGCTCGAGGGGTGGATTGGCACACACAGATACGCAGTATTTT
CDR3: CASSSRGGLAHTDTQYF

size: NA
D: TRBD2
V: TRBV6-1
J: TRBJ2-7
DNA: TGTGCCAGCAGTCCACGGCGGGAGGGTACCTACGAGCAGTACTTC
CDR3: CASSPRREGTYEQYF

size: NA
D: TRBD1
V: TRBV6-5
J: TRBJ1-5
DNA: TGTGCCAGCCAACAGGGGGCTCTAAGCAATCAGCCCCAGCATTTT
CDR3: CASQQGALSNQPQHF

size: few
D: NA
V: TRBV19
J: TRBJ1-2
DNA: TGTGCCAGTAGGACCGGGACGCTCGGGGGCTACACCTTC
CDR3: CASRTGTLGGYTF

size: NA
D: TRBD2
V: TRBV19
J: TRBJ2-5
DNA: TGTGCCAGTAGGCTTGGTGGGCTAGCGGGAGGCGGCCAAGAGACCCAGTACTTC
CDR3: CASRLGGLAGGGQETQYF

size: NA
D: NA
V: TRBV27
J: TRBJ1-3
DNA: TGTGCCAGCAGTTTCTCCCCGCTAGGGCGCCAAGGTGGAAACACCATATATTTT
CDR3: CASSFSPLGRQGGNTIYF

size: NA
D: NA
V: TRBV11-3
J: TRBJ2-1
DNA: TGTGCCAGCAGCTTAGGAAGCGGCTTCCCAGGGAATGAGCAGTTCTTC
CDR3: CASSLGSGFPGNEQFF

size: NA
D: NA
V: TRBV4-2
J: TRBJ1-1
DNA: TGTGCCAGCAGCCGACAGCGGAACACTGAAGCTTTCTTT
CDR3: CASSRQRNTEAFF

size: few
D: NA
V: TRBV2
J: TRBJ2-7
DNA: TGTGCCAGCAGTGATGAAAGGGGCGAGCAGTACTTC
CDR3: CASSDERGEQYF

size: once
D: TRBD1
V: TRBV30
J: TRBJ1-6
DNA: TGTGCCTGGAGGCTGACAGGGTGGAATTCACCCCTCCACTTT
CDR3: CAWRLTGWNSPLHF

size: NA
D: NA
V: TRBV9
J: TRBJ1-5
DNA: TGTGCCAGCAGCCCAACCGTGGGTGAGGGCAATCAGCCCCAGCATTTT
CDR3: CASSPTVGEGNQPQHF

size: NA
D: NA
V: TRBV11-2
J: TRBJ2-2
DNA: TGTGCCAGCAGCTTAACAAGGGCGATGAGCACCGGGGAGCTGTTTTTT
CDR3: CASSLTRAMSTGELFF

size: NA
D: NA
V: TRBV4-1
J: TRBJ2-6
DNA: TGCGCCAGCAGCCACCAGAGGAAGAACTCTGGGGCCAACGTCCTGACTTTC
CDR3: CASSHQRKNSGANVLTF

size: NA
D: NA
V: TRBV10-3
J: TRBJ2-3
DNA: TGTGCCATCAGTGAGTCCACAGCCATCACAGATACGCAGTATTTT
CDR3: CAISESTAITDTQYF

size: few
D: NA
V: TRBV19
J: TRBJ2-7
DNA: TGTGCCAGTAGTATAGCAGGTCCGACCGGCTTTGGCGAGCAGTACTTC
CDR3: CASSIAGPTGFGEQYF

size: NA
D: NA
V: TRBV19
J: TRBJ1-1
DNA: TGTGCCAGTACCCCAAGTACGATGGACACTGAAGCTTTCTTT
CDR3: CASTPSTMDTEAFF